The next 16 T cell receptor beta chains were all read from a single sample in a study of CXCR4 blockade with PD-1 therapy in pancreatic cancer. The assay was immunoSEQ multiplex PCR, and TCRdb's table has in-frame clones only and misses some. The sample yields fewer than 6,500 clones, 45% to 60% seen once. The sequenced sample was tumor tissue. The receptors shown here come from a human donor with pancreatic ductal adenocarcinoma.

The chain carries TRBV18 and TRBJ2-3, with 14 bases fitting TRBD2. This CDR3 is built from 14 residues. The V gene end was trimmed by 8 bases and the J gene end by 6 bases; junction bases not matched to a gene: 4. Germline V lookup: CDR1 KGHSH, CDR2 LQKENI. Here the CDR3 reads CASMGLAGADTQYF. CDR3 in DNA: TGTGCCAGCATGGGACTAGCGGGAGCTGATACGCAGTATTTT. The entire variable domain, with the rest obtained from reference TRBV18 and TRBJ2-3, is as follows: NAGVMQNPRHLVRRRGQEARLRCSPMKGHSHVYWYRQLPEEGLKFMVYLQKENIIDESGMPKERFSAEFPKEGPSILRIQQVVRGDSAAYFCASMGLAGADTQYFGPGTRLTVL.

V usage is TRBV11-3 and J usage is TRBJ2-2; D gene unclear. Per germline, CDR1 SGHNT and CDR2 YENEEA. Deletions cut 3 bases from V and 1 base from J, with 6 bases between. The CDR3 runs to 14 residues. CDR3 in DNA: TGTGCCAGCAGCTTGCAAGGGAACACCGGGGAGCTGTTTTTT. Protein product: CASSLQGNTGELFF.

CDR3 protein: CASSLPGLRDTQYF. In DNA form, the CDR3 reads TGCGCCAGCAGCTTGCCGGGACTAAGGGATACGCAGTATTTT. V and J are TRBV5-1 and TRBJ2-3; TRBD2 agrees at 7 bases. Germline CDR1 reads SGHRS; CDR2 reads YFSETQ. V was clipped by 1 base and J by 6 bases; unmatched bases: 5. The CDR3 covers 14 residues.

This clone was seen only once. V usage is TRBV15 and J usage is TRBJ2-1, with D hard to call. The germline V gene has CDR1 LNHNV and CDR2 YYDKDF (reference sequence). Deletions cut 0 bases from V and 4 bases from J, with 13 bases between. CDR3 length equals 16 residues. CDR3 region: CATSRDSLDAYNEQFF. The CDR3 bases are TGTGCCACCAGCAGAGATAGTCTAGACGCTTACAATGAGCAGTTCTTC.

The genes are TRBV29-1 and TRBJ2-7, with a possible D match to TRBD2 (5 bases). The V end was cut by 6 bases, the J end by 2 bases, with 11 bases between. In germline, CDR1 is SQVTM, CDR2 ANQGSEA. This CDR3 is 12 amino acids long. CDR3 nucleotides: TGCAGCGTGCGAGGGAGTGCCTACGAGCAGTACTTC. Translating gives CSVRGSAYEQYF.

This clone was seen more than once but under ten times. The V and J genes are TRBV7-1 and TRBJ2-7; 9 bases are a match to TRBD2. TRBV7-1 falls under the ORF class, with uncertain function. CDR3 length: 13 amino acids. V was clipped by 5 bases and J by 6 bases; unmatched bases: 5. The CDR3 is CASSNGLASEQYF. The CDR3 DNA reads TGTGCCAGCAGCAACGGACTAGCGAGCGAGCAGTACTTC.

The gene calls are TRBV18 and TRBJ2-1; the D gene is possibly TRBD1 (6 bases). CDR3 length: 16 residues. The V and J ends lost 3 bases and 9 bases respectively, with 21 bases between them. Germline V lookup: CDR1 KGHSH, CDR2 LQKENI. The CDR3 loop is CASSPGTRSRGGEQFF. The CDR3 DNA is TGTGCCAGCTCACCCGGCACTAGATCCCGAGGGGGTGAGCAGTTCTTC.

V gene TRBV10-3 combines with J gene TRBJ1-4; D is possibly TRBD1 (6 bases). Trimming left V 10 bases short and J 6 bases short, with 15 bases between. The germline V gene has CDR1 ENHRY and CDR2 SYGVKD. The CDR3 has 13 residues. The CDR3 spells CATRTDPYEKLFF. CDR3 sequence (DNA): TGTGCCACTAGGACAGATCCTTATGAAAAACTGTTTTTT.

V gene TRBV19 combines with J gene TRBJ1-6, with D uncertain. CDR1 LNHDA and CDR2 SQIVND come from the germline V gene (reference sequence). The CDR3 consists of 16 residues. The V end lost 7 bases, the J end lost 7 bases, and 20 bases lay between the germline ends. CDR3 residues: CASNNLSGRQNSPLHF. CDR3 bases: TGTGCCAGTAACAACCTTTCCGGACGGCAGAATTCACCCCTCCACTTT.

This clone ranks as medium-sized. The chain is built from TRBV6-8 and TRBJ2-3, with 8 bases fitting TRBD2. Per the germline V gene, CDR1 is MNHGY and CDR2 is SAAAGT. Trimming cost V 5 bases and J 0 bases; bases outside gene matches: 1. The CDR3 covers 14 residues. CDR3 in amino acids: CASSAGGSTDTQYF. CDR3 nucleotides: TGTGCCAGCAGTGCGGGGGGTAGCACAGATACGCAGTATTTT.

The genes are TRBV12-5 and TRBJ2-5; TRBD2 aligns across 15 bases. CDR1 and CDR2 from the germline V gene are LGHNT and FRNRAP. This CDR3 spans 16 amino acids. With 5 bases clipped from V and 2 bases from J, the junction kept 3 bases outside the gene matches. The CDR3 reads CASGPGLAGGQETQYF. CDR3 sequence (DNA): TGTGCTAGTGGTCCCGGACTAGCGGGAGGGCAAGAGACCCAGTACTTC.

This clone was seen only a few times. CDR3 amino acids: CASSLSSSGELFF. CDR3 sequence (DNA): TGTGCCAGCAGCTTATCTTCTTCCGGGGAGCTGTTTTTT. V usage is TRBV7-1 and J usage is TRBJ2-2; the D is unclear. TRBV7-1 is assigned to the ORF class and has an uncertain function. Trimming shortened V by 4 bases and J by 6 bases, and 9 bases separated the two germline ends. CDR3 length: 13 residues.

The chain is built from TRBV12-5 and TRBJ2-2; D ambiguous. This CDR3 contains 16 residues. Germline CDR1 is LGHNT and CDR2 is FRNRAP. CDR3 sequence: CASNKRIGRHTGELFF. Here the CDR3 DNA reads TGTGCCAGCAACAAAAGGATCGGACGGCACACCGGGGAGCTGTTTTTT.

This rearrangement joins TRBV18 to TRBJ1-2, with 8 bases matching TRBD1. The ends lost 2 bases at V and 6 bases at J; junction bases unmatched: 8. The CDR3 runs to 15 residues. Germline V gene data show CDR1 as KGHSH and CDR2 as LQKENI. Here the CDR3 reads CASSPMQGAADGYTF. CDR3 sequence (DNA): TGTGCCAGCTCACCAATGCAGGGGGCGGCCGATGGCTACACCTTC.

This clone was seen only a few times. This chain links TRBV5-1 with TRBJ1-5, with D unclear. The CDR3 is 14 residues long. Trimming pared 4 bases from V and 0 bases from J, leaving 8 bases between. CDR1 and CDR2 (germline): SGHRS, YFSETQ. The CDR3 loop reads CASSIDGSNQPQHF. The CDR3 DNA sequence: TGCGCCAGCAGCATTGACGGTAGCAATCAGCCCCAGCATTTT.

This clone showed up just a few times. This chain uses TRBV5-1 with TRBJ2-1; the D call may be TRBD1 or TRBD2 (6 bases each). Germline V gene sequence: CDR1 SGHRS, CDR2 YFSETQ. Trimming cost V 0 bases and J 0 bases, with 13 bases left between them. The CDR3 is 17 residues long. The CDR3 region has the DNA TGCGCCAGCAGCTTGGGCGGGACAATCCGCTCCTACAATGAGCAGTTCTTC. As protein: CASSLGGTIRSYNEQFF.